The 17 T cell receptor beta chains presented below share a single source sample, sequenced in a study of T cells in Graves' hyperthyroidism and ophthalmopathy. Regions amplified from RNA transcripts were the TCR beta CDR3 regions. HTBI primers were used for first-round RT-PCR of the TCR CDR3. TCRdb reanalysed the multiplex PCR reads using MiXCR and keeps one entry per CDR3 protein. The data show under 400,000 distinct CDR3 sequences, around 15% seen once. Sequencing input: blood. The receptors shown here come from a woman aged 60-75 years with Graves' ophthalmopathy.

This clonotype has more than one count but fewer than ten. CDR3: CASSADRASGNTIYF. CDR3 bases: TGTGCCAGCAGCGCTGACAGGGCCTCTGGAAACACCATATATTTT. The chain links TRBV12-3 or TRBV12-4 to TRBJ1-3; 7 bases map to TRBD1. After removal of 6 bases from V and 0 bases from J, the junction contained 5 bases not matched to a gene. This CDR3 contains 15 residues.

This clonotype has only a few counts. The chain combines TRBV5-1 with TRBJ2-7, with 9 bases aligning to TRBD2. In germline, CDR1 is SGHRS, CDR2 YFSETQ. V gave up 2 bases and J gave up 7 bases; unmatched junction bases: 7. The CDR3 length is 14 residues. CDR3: CASSFGAGGGEQYF. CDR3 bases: TGCGCCAGCAGCTTTGGGGCGGGAGGGGGAGAGCAGTACTTC.

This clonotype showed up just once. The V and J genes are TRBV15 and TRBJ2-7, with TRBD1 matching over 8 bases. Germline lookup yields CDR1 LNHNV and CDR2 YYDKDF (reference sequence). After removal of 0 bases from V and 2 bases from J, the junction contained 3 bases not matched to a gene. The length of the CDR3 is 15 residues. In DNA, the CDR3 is TGTGCCACCAGCAGAGAACAGGGGGGAGCCTACGAGCAGTACTTC. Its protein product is CATSREQGGAYEQYF. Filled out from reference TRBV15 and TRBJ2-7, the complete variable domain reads DAMVIQNPRYQVTQFGKPVTLSCSQTLNHNVMYWYQQKSSQAPKLLFHYYDKDFNNEADTPDNFQSRRPNTSFCFLDIRSPGLGDTAMYLCATSREQGGAYEQYFGPGTRLTVT.

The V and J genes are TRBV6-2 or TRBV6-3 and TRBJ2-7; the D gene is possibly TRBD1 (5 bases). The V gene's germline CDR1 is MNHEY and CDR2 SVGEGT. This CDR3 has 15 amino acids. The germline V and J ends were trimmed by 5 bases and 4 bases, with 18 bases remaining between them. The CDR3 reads CASSPASSRGYEQYF. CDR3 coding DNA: TGTGCCAGCAGTCCCGCTTCTTCAAGGGGTTACGAGCAGTACTTC.

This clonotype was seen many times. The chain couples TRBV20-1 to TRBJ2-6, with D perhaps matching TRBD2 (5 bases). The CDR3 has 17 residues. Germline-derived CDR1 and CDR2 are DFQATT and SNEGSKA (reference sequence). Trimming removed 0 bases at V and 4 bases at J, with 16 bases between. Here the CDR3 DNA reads TGCAGTGCTAGAGACCGACTCGAGGGTGCCGGGGCCAACGTCCTGACTTTC. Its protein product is CSARDRLEGAGANVLTF.

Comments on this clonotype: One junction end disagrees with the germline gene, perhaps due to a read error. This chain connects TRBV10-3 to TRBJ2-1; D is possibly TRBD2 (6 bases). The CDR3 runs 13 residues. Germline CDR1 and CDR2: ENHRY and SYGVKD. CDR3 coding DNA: TGTGCCGTCAGTGTGAAGGAGGGGAGTGAGCAGTTCTTC. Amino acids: CAVSVKEGSEQFF.

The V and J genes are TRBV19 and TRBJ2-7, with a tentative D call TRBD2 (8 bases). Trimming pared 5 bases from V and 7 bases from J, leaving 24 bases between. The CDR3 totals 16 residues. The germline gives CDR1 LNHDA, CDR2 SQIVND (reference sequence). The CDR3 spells CASSAPGTRGLHEQYF. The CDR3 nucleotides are TGTGCCAGTAGTGCACCTGGGACTAGGGGGCTGCATGAGCAGTACTTC.

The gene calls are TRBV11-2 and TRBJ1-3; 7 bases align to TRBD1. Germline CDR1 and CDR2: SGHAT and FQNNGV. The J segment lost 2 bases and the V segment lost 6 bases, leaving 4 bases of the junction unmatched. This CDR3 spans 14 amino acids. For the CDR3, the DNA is TGTGCCAGCAGACAAGGGACAGCTGGAAACACCATATATTTT. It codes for CASRQGTAGNTIYF.

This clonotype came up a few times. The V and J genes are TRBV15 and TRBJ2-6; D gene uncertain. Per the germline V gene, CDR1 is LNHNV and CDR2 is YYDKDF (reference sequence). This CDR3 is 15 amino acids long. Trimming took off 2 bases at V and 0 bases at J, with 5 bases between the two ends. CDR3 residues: CATSRWTSGANVLTF. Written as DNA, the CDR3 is TGTGCCACCAGCAGATGGACCTCTGGGGCCAACGTCCTGACTTTC.

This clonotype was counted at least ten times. CDR3: CASSGSAGGPSRVFF. The CDR3 DNA follows: TGTGCCAGCAGTGGGTCGGCGGGAGGGCCAAGCCGTGTGTTCTTC. The chain joins TRBV6-1 to TRBJ2-1; 9 bases fit TRBD2. Unmatched junction bases numbered 16, after V lost 4 bases and J lost 15 bases. CDR1 and CDR2 (germline): MNHNS, SASEGT. The CDR3 loop spans 15 amino acids.

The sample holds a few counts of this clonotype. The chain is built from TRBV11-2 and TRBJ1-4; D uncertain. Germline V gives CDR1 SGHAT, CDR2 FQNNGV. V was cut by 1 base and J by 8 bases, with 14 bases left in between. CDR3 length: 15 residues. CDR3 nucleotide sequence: TGTGCCAGCAGCTTAGGTGGACGGTCGGGGGAAAAACTGTTTTTT. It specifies CASSLGGRSGEKLFF. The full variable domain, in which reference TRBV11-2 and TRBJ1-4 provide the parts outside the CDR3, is EAGVAQSPRYKIIEKRQSVAFWCNPISGHATLYWYQQILGQGPKLLIQFQNNGVVDDSQLPKDRFSAERLKGVDSTLKIQPAKLEDSAVYLCASSLGGRSGEKLFFGSGTQLSVL.

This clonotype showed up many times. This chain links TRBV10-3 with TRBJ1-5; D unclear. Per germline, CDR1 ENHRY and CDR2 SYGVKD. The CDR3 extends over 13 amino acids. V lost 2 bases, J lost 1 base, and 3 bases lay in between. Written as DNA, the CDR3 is TGTGCCATCAGTGAGAGAAGCAATCAGCCCCAGCATTTT. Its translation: CAISERSNQPQHF.

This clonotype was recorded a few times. The CDR3 DNA sequence: TGCAGTGCTAGCGCTCCGGGGGCGAGCTCCTACGAGCAGTACTTC. Translating gives CSASAPGASSYEQYF. The rearrangement uses TRBV20-1 and TRBJ2-7, with D perhaps matching TRBD1 or TRBD2 (6 bases each). V was pared by 3 bases and J by 0 bases, with 15 bases between. Germline CDR1 and CDR2: DFQATT and SNEGSKA (reference sequence). The CDR3 is 15 amino acids.

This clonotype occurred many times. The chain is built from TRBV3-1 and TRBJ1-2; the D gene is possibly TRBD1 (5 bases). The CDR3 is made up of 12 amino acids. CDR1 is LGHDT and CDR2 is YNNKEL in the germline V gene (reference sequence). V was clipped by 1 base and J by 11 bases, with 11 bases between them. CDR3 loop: CASSQVGRTYTF. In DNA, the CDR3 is TGTGCCAGCAGCCAAGTAGGCAGGACATACACCTTC.

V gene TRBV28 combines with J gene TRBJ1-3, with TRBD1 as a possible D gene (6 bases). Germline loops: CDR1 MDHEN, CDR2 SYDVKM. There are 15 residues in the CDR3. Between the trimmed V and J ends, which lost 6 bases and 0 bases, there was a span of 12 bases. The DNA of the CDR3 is TGTGCCAGCAGCCGCGACAGGTTCTCTGGAAACACCATATATTTT. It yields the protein CASSRDRFSGNTIYF.

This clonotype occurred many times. In nucleotides, the CDR3 is TGCAGTGCTAGAGATCGGACTGAAGCTTTCTTT. Translating it yields CSARDRTEAFF. The gene calls are TRBV20-1 and TRBJ1-1; D uncertain. Trimming cost V 0 bases and J 5 bases, with 4 bases left between them. This CDR3 contains 11 residues. Looked up from germline, CDR1 is DFQATT and CDR2 is SNEGSKA (reference sequence).

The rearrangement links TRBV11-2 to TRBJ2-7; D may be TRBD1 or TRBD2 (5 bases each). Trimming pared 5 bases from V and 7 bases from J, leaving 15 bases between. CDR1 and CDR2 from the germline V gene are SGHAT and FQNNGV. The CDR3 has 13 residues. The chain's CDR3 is CASSPRGGREQYF. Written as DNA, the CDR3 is TGTGCCAGCAGCCCGAGGGGCGGGCGTGAGCAGTACTTC.